This T cell receptor (beta chain) was recorded in a study of blood T cell repertoires in COVID-19. TCRdb's copy holds only in-frame clones and misses some; the assay was immunoSEQ multiplex PCR. The top ten hold roughly 5% of the sample, which has 200,000 to 250,000 clones, roughly 80% seen once. Germline CDR1 is MNHEY and CDR2 is SMNVEV (reference sequence). V shed 6 bases and J 5 bases; nucleotides not matched to a gene: 8. The CDR3 loop spans 15 amino acids. This TCR came from a human donor in a cohort sampled during active COVID-19. The chain has TRBV27 and TRBJ2-7, with 12 nucleotides matching TRBD1. Sequencing input: peripheral blood. For the CDR3, the DNA is TGTGCCAGCAGCTGGACCGGGACAGGGGGCCACGAGCAGTACTTC. Translating it yields CASSWTGTGGHEQYF.